This TCR beta chain stems from a study of shared clonotypes between healthy human individuals. This clone was seen only once. The authors distributed each subset's genomic DNA evenly over several immunoSEQ plates. Using immunoSEQ multiplex PCR, the repertoire was profiled, and TCRdb retains in-frame clones only, with some absent. The sample holds over a million clones, 98% to 99% seen once. V was clipped by 2 bases and J by 11 bases; unmatched bases: 6. The CDR3 is 13 amino acids. From germline, CDR1 is SEHNR and CDR2 FQNEAQ (reference sequence). CD4+ cells underwent separation, giving CD45RA+ naive and CD45RA-negative memory subsets.

The sequenced sample consisted of naive CD4+ T cells sorted from blood. The subset was: CD45RA+ positively selected. V gene TRBV7-9 combines with J gene TRBJ2-3; TRBD2 agrees at 8 bases. The TCR originated in a man aged 30-40 years in good health. The CDR3 is CASSLLTSGMQYF. The DNA of the CDR3 is TGTGCCAGCAGCTTACTAACTAGCGGTATGCAGTATTTT. Full variable domain (missing parts from reference TRBV7-9 and TRBJ2-3): DTGVSQNPRHKITKRGQNVTFRCDPISEHNRLYWYRQTLGQGPEFLTYFQNEAQLEKSRLLSDRFSAERPKGSFSTLEIQRTEQGDSAMYLCASSLLTSGMQYFGPGTRLTVL.